This passage covers 22 T cell receptor beta chains from one sample sequenced in a study of Graves' ophthalmopathy and Graves' hyperthyroidism. Scientists amplified the TCR beta CDR3 regions from RNA transcripts. HTBI primers primed a first-round RT-PCR, and a second-round multiplex PCR followed. Using its own MiXCR run on the multiplex PCR reads, TCRdb lists one record per CDR3 protein. The repertoire has 660,000 or so distinct CDR3 sequences, roughly 39% of them found once; the top ten carry more than 2.5%. Sequences were obtained from peripheral blood. The origin of the receptors is an adult man with Graves' ophthalmopathy.

The chain links TRBV7-9 to TRBJ2-2; D is ambiguous. The CDR3 has 13 residues. V was clipped by 1 base and J by 6 bases, with 6 bases between them. CDR1 SEHNR and CDR2 FQNEAQ come from the germline V gene (reference sequence). The DNA for the CDR3 is TGTGCCAGCAGCTTAGGTTTCGCCGGGGAGCTGTTTTTT. This sequence encodes CASSLGFAGELFF.

This clonotype was observed many times. The gene calls are TRBV19 and TRBJ2-5; D unclear. V lost 2 bases to trimming and J lost 0 bases, with 4 bases between them. Per the germline V gene, CDR1 is LNHDA and CDR2 is SQIVND (reference sequence). This CDR3 has 13 residues. CDR3 DNA sequence: TGTGCCAGTAGTATAAGGGACCAAGAGACCCAGTACTTC. This gives the protein CASSIRDQETQYF.

There are many counts of this clonotype. The V call is TRBV19, the J call TRBJ1-1, with a possible D match to TRBD1 (5 bases). Germline assignment: CDR1 LNHDA and CDR2 SQIVND (reference sequence). V was clipped by 3 bases and J by 0 bases, with 8 bases between them. This CDR3 is built from 14 residues. CDR3 residues: CASSMGEMNTEAFF. In DNA, the CDR3 is TGTGCCAGTAGTATGGGGGAGATGAACACTGAAGCTTTCTTT.

This clonotype has a count of ten or more. The chain joins TRBV4-3 to TRBJ1-4, with 9 bases that match TRBD1. This CDR3 has 16 amino acids. CDR1 LGHNA and CDR2 YSLEER come from the germline V gene. The V and J ends lost 2 bases and 7 bases, in that order; junction bases with no gene match: 8. The CDR3 DNA sequence: TGCGCCAGCAGCCAATCGGCCGGGACAGGGAGTGAAAAACTGTTTTTT. The encoded protein is CASSQSAGTGSEKLFF.

The gene calls are TRBV12-3 or TRBV12-4 and TRBJ1-5, with unresolved D. The CDR3 sequence is 13 residues long. The V end lost 8 bases, the J end lost 3 bases, and 11 bases lay between the germline ends. CDR3 sequence: CASVKKDNQPQHF. CDR3 bases: TGTGCCAGCGTGAAAAAGGACAATCAGCCCCAGCATTTT.

The rearrangement joins TRBV10-3 to TRBJ2-7, with 10 bases lining up with TRBD2. The CDR3 extends over 17 amino acids. Germline V CDR1 and CDR2: ENHRY, SYGVKD. V was clipped by 3 bases and J by 7 bases; unmatched bases: 15. This CDR3 is CAISEVRLAGVREEQYF. The DNA for the CDR3 is TGTGCCATCAGTGAAGTCAGGCTAGCGGGAGTCAGGGAAGAGCAGTACTTC.

Only one count was recorded for this clonotype. The chain combines TRBV9 with TRBJ2-2; 7 bases map to TRBD1. Germline V gives CDR1 SGDLS, CDR2 YYNGEE. This CDR3 has 16 amino acids. The J segment lost 10 bases and the V segment lost 5 bases, leaving 17 bases of the junction unmatched. CDR3 region: CASRPPNDRVVVELFF. The CDR3 DNA sequence: TGTGCCAGCAGGCCCCCCAATGACAGGGTTGTGGTGGAGCTGTTTTTT.

The chain is built from TRBV24-1 and TRBJ1-5; maybe TRBD1 (5 bases). This CDR3 is 19 amino acids long. Germline V gene lookup returns CDR1 KGHDR and CDR2 SFDVKD. V was pared by 11 bases and J by 0 bases, with 28 bases between. CDR3 amino acids: CASSPVKDTDLYSNQPQHF. As DNA, the CDR3 is TGTGCCAGCTCACCAGTAAAGGACACCGACCTCTATAGCAATCAGCCCCAGCATTTT.

This clonotype has at least ten counts. Because the CDR3 is missing its conserved closing phenylalanine or tryptophan, this is likely a read error. The chain is built from TRBV2 and TRBJ1-1; perhaps TRBD1 as D (6 bases). Trimming pared 5 bases from V and 3 bases from J, leaving 10 bases between. This CDR3 comprises 13 residues. The germline V gene encodes CDR1 SNHLY and CDR2 FYNNEI. The CDR3 spells CASSNREDTEAFL. The DNA of the CDR3 is TGTGCCAGCAGTAACAGGGAGGACACTGAAGCTTTCCTT.

The gene calls are TRBV24-1 and TRBJ2-5, with 7 bases lining up with TRBD1. The CDR3 spans 15 residues. The trim removed 6 bases at V and 1 base at J, leaving 7 bases unmatched. Germline V lookup: CDR1 KGHDR, CDR2 SFDVKD. CDR3 nucleotide sequence: TGTGCCACCAGTTTAGGGACAGACCCCCAAGAGACCCAGTACTTC. It is translated as CATSLGTDPQETQYF.

The V gene is TRBV9, the J gene TRBJ2-1; TRBD2 might be the D (6 bases). V lost 2 bases to trimming and J lost 9 bases, with 18 bases between them. Germline V gene sequence: CDR1 SGDLS, CDR2 YYNGEE. The CDR3 sequence is 15 residues long. The CDR3 is CASSVVGTLGGEQFF. The DNA of the CDR3 is TGTGCCAGCAGCGTCGTCGGGACTCTCGGCGGTGAGCAGTTCTTC.

This clonotype was picked up many times. The chain links TRBV10-3 to TRBJ1-1; D uncertain. With 10 bases removed from V and 1 base from J, the gap between germline ends came to 16 bases. This CDR3 contains 14 residues. Germline V gene data show CDR1 as ENHRY and CDR2 as SYGVKD. The CDR3 DNA is TGTGCCAGCACCCAGAACGAGGAGAACACTGAAGCTTTCTTT. This sequence encodes CASTQNEENTEAFF.

This clonotype was seen many times. The J gene is TRBJ1-2, the V gene TRBV5-1; no firm D call. Germline V CDR1 and CDR2: SGHRS, YFSETQ. There are 16 residues in the CDR3. V shed 0 bases and J shed 2 bases, with 14 bases lying between them. Here the CDR3 DNA reads TGCGCCAGCAGCTTGGATCTTCTTCCAAAGAACTATGGCTACACCTTC. It yields the protein CASSLDLLPKNYGYTF. The complete variable domain, with remaining parts taken from reference TRBV5-1 and TRBJ1-2, reads KAGVTQTPRYLIKTRGQQVTLSCSPISGHRSVSWYQQTPGQGLQFLFEYFSETQRNKGNFPGRFSGRQFSNSRSEMNVSTLELGDSALYLCASSLDLLPKNYGYTFGSGTRLTVV.

In this sample, this clonotype turned up many times. V gene TRBV7-9 combines with J gene TRBJ2-2; TRBD2 aligns across 7 bases. Per the germline V gene, CDR1 is SEHNR and CDR2 is FQNEAQ (reference sequence). J gave up 5 bases and V 5 bases, and 11 bases lay outside the gene matches. This CDR3 comprises 16 residues. The CDR3 loop reads CASSPSLAEGTGELFF. CDR3 DNA: TGTGCCAGCAGCCCTTCTCTAGCGGAAGGGACCGGGGAGCTGTTTTTT.

In its sample, this clonotype was seen many times. V and J are TRBV2 and TRBJ2-5; 7 bases are a match to TRBD2. This CDR3 spans 12 amino acids. Losses at the gene ends were 6 bases for V and 12 bases for J; bases not matched to a gene: 10. Germline CDR1 reads SNHLY; CDR2 reads FYNNEI. The CDR3 DNA sequence: TGTGCCAGCAGACCACCGGGGACTACTAAGTACTTC. This codes for CASRPPGTTKYF.

In its sample, this clonotype was seen many times. The chain links TRBV29-1 to TRBJ1-5; no firm D call. Trimming stripped 6 bases from V and 4 bases from J, with 10 bases between. CDR1 SQVTM and CDR2 ANQGSEA come from the germline V gene. This CDR3 spans 12 amino acids. This CDR3 is CSVAVANQPQHF. The CDR3 DNA reads TGCAGCGTGGCGGTGGCAAATCAGCCCCAGCATTTT. The variable domain in full, completed from reference TRBV29-1 and TRBJ1-5, reads SAVISQKPSRDICQRGTSLTIQCQVDSQVTMMFWYRQQPGQSLTLIATANQGSEATYESGFVIDKFPISRPNLTFSTLTVSNMSPEDSSIYLCSVAVANQPQHFGDGTRLSIL.

This clonotype has more than one count but fewer than ten. The V and J genes are TRBV20-1 and TRBJ1-1; the D is unclear. This CDR3 has 14 amino acids. CDR1 and CDR2 (germline): DFQATT, SNEGSKA (reference sequence). V was clipped by 1 base and J by 1 base, with 10 bases between them. In DNA form, the CDR3 reads TGCAGTGCTAGAGCGGGAGCTCAGAACACTGAAGCTTTCTTT. Translating gives CSARAGAQNTEAFF.

This clonotype was detected only a few times. The chain joins TRBV2 to TRBJ1-4, with a possible D match to TRBD1 (6 bases). The germline CDR1 and CDR2 sequences are SNHLY and FYNNEI. V dropped 5 bases and J dropped 4 bases, with 14 bases sitting between them. This CDR3 comprises 15 residues. CDR3 region: CASSSGGQLNEKLFF. The CDR3 nucleotides are TGTGCCAGCAGTTCTGGAGGACAGCTTAATGAAAAACTGTTTTTT.

This clonotype was counted between two and nine times. The chain links TRBV3-1 to TRBJ2-5; 13 bases are shared with TRBD2. The J segment lost 5 bases and the V segment lost 5 bases, leaving 5 bases of the junction unmatched. The germline V gene has CDR1 LGHDT and CDR2 YNNKEL (reference sequence). The CDR3 totals 15 residues. CDR3 in amino acids: CASSEPGLAGETQYF. Here the CDR3 DNA reads TGTGCCAGCAGCGAACCGGGACTAGCGGGGGAGACCCAGTACTTC.

The V gene is TRBV10-3, the J gene TRBJ1-4, with TRBD1 as a possible D gene (6 bases). The V gene lost 0 bases and the J gene lost 8 bases, with 10 bases spanning the gap. From germline, CDR1 is ENHRY and CDR2 SYGVKD. CDR3 length equals 14 residues. CDR3 DNA sequence: TGTGCCATCAGTGAGTCGAGGGGGAGCGAAAAACTGTTTTTT. Protein: CAISESRGSEKLFF.

This clonotype has at least ten counts. The J gene is TRBJ2-5, the V gene TRBV7-9, with D tentatively TRBD1 or TRBD2 (5 bases each). V was clipped by 1 base and J by 5 bases, with 17 bases between them. CDR1 and CDR2 (germline): SEHNR, FQNEAQ (reference sequence). The CDR3 totals 16 residues. CDR3 region: CASSLEVWPREETQYF. The CDR3, as DNA: TGTGCCAGCAGCTTAGAAGTGTGGCCCAGGGAGGAGACCCAGTACTTC.

This clonotype was seen more than once but under ten times. The chain couples TRBV12-3 or TRBV12-4 to TRBJ1-2, with 8 bases matching TRBD1. J lost 1 base, V lost 6 bases, and 7 bases had no gene match. The CDR3 has 15 amino acids. Written as DNA, the CDR3 is TGTGCCAGCAGCCAGACAGGGGACATTAACTATGGCTACACCTTC. Encoded protein: CASSQTGDINYGYTF.